This paragraph covers one TCR beta chain sequence. Its target antigen remains unknown. No much larger clone exists at a distance of one base, and base qualities are not known. These data belong to a study of vaccination and CD4 T cells after COVID-19 (dated by TCRdb to between 2021 and 2022). For the wider study: The convalescent cohort included six males and four females, with two Hispanic individuals, seven Caucasians, two Asians and one multiracial person. In 10 COVID-19 convalescent patients and a handful of infection-naive healthy vaccine recipients, researchers compared the spike-specific CD4+ TCR repertoire from before mRNA vaccination with the repertoire from after. Control cultures received a CEFX viral epitope pool as the positive control, an HIV-1 Nef peptide pool as the negative control, or no peptide. At the TCR clonotype level, an earlier paper using these donors assessed memory CD4+ T cell crossreactivity between SARS-CoV-2 and common cold coronavirus spike proteins. Post-COVID blood samples were collected from convalescent patients a median of about 92 days after diagnosis, with a range of about 35 to 170 days. Post-vaccine blood samples were taken a median of roughly 72 days after the second vaccine dose, with a range of 14 to 241 days. For stimulating the cultures, overlapping spike peptide pools were used, derived from SARS-CoV-2 as well as from the common cold coronaviruses HCoV-NL63, HCoV-OC43 and HCoV-229E. Participants got two doses of the Pfizer-BioNTech BNT162b2 vaccine (n=8) or two doses of the Moderna mRNA-1273 vaccine (n=2).

General conclusions and limits of the study: Among the post-vaccine SARS-CoV-2-reactive clones in convalescent patients, a median approximately 86% showed up only after vaccination, which suggests vaccine-specific priming. The median number of SARS-CoV-2-reactive clonotypes rose from 20 to 25 after infection to roughly 38 after vaccination, but the change was not significant. In convalescent patients, nearly all vaccine-specific clones (304 of 307) were found to be mono-reactive for SARS-CoV-2 spike rather than cross-reactive with common cold coronaviruses. The study included relatively few convalescent patients and did not analyze early timepoints after natural infection.

Library preparation was by PCR. TCR sequencing of DNA from cultured CD4+ T cells used the Oncomine TCR Beta short-read assay at the Johns Hopkins FTIC core. The QIAamp micro DNA kit was used to extract genomic DNA from the cultured CD4+ T cells. Oncomine TCR Beta libraries from cultured CD4+ T cells were pooled with unique dual indexes and sequenced on an Illumina iSeq 100. Concerning the study's data processing: Non-productive sequences were filtered out, and CDR3s that did not start with C, did not end with F or W, or were shorter than 7 amino acids were discarded. The MANAFEST web application identified antigen-specific clonotypes by comparing peptide-stimulated wells against reference wells and other culture wells. Positive clones required FDR below 0.05, an odds ratio above 5, and productive frequency above 0.1% in at least two of three replicate wells. A clonotype counted as cross-reactive if it showed significant expansion both in the SARS-CoV-2 spike wells and in at least one common cold coronavirus spike condition. Similarity between CDR3 sequences was evaluated in R version 3.6.1 using Levenshtein distances (stringdist) and unrooted phylogenetic trees (ape). TCRdb reanalyzed the raw reads on its own, using fastp at Q25 for trimming and MiXCR for clone calling, and kept in-frame beta chains. Every CDR3 protein is listed once, alongside the most common genes and DNA of its rows. In this record, the V and J calls reflect TCRdb's handling and not the investigators' own analysis. The sample table holds about 9,800 distinct CDR3 sequences, of which over 30% were seen once. The ten largest make up about an eighth of the sample.

In the germline V gene, CDR1 corresponds to MNHNS and CDR2 to SASEGT. The CDR3 measures 11 amino acids from cysteine to phenylalanine. Only the CDR3 portion is preserved as DNA: 33 bases, with reading frame beginning at the first base. Interpreted using the paper, the treatment or condition label stands for: roughly 11-day PBMC culture with coronavirus spike peptide pools or control peptides (ViraFEST assay). CD4+ T cells from unexposed donors were collected before the COVID-19 pandemic (2011-2018). The ViraFEST assay, used in the study, expanded antigen-specific T cells with peptide pools and then identified the expanded clonotypes through TCR sequencing. PBMCs were cultured at about 2 million per well in IMDM supplemented with 5% human AB serum and around 9.5 IU/ml IL-2, with approximately 11 ug/ml peptide pools added. On days 3 and 7, half of the culture medium was replaced with fresh IL-2-containing medium. CD4+ T cells were isolated after roughly 10 days of culture through negative selection using the EasySep CD4+ T cell isolation kit. Unexposed donor CD4+ T cells were tested for reactivity to SARS-CoV-2 S and N and four common cold coronavirus spike pools, as cell number allowed. Ficoll-Paque Plus gradient centrifugation was used to isolate PBMCs from whole blood, and the isolated PBMCs were then either used fresh or cryopreserved at -140C. Each culture condition was generally run in triplicate wells. Leukapheresis product for the unexposed donors was purchased commercially.

This TCR was sampled from a human donor in good health. The sequence links TRBV6-1 to TRBJ2-1; the D gene cannot be resolved reliably. The J call is doubtful: the DNA matches TRBJ2-7 better. The material sequenced was CD4+ T cells from blood, cultured in vitro. The CDR3 reads as follows: CASSEAVEQYF. The DNA sequence reads TGTGCCAGCAGTGAAGCCGTGGAGCAGTACTTC.